This T cell receptor beta chain came from a study of human T cells and chemical hapten exposure. This CDR3 comprises 15 residues. CDR1 and CDR2 (germline): MRHNA, SNTAGT. Trimming cost V 6 bases and J 4 bases; bases outside gene matches: 4. Using its own MiXCR run on the RACE reads, TCRdb lists one record per CDR3 protein. The repertoire consists of about 82,000 distinct CDR3 sequences, with less than 8% occurring once and the leading ten covering about 1.5%. This clonotype showed up many times. As to time point: patch test 2, 6 weeks after DPC sensitization. The treatment denotes: therapeutic diphenylcyclopropenone sensitization with weekly scalp DPC.

This TCR derives from a woman aged 25 to 39 with alopecia areata. Some clones in this sample may be carry-over from other donors' samples. The input for sequencing was whole blood, taken in connection with sensitization to the hapten diphenylcyclopropenone (DPC). J is TRBJ2-1 and V is TRBV6-4; 12 bases fit TRBD2. CDR3 residues: CASSSTSGGYNEQFF. CDR3 nucleotide sequence: TGTGCCAGCAGCTCGACTAGCGGGGGTTACAATGAGCAGTTCTTC.